Listed here are 12 T cell receptor beta chains from one sample, sequenced in a study of OX40 agonist ivuxolimab in advanced cancers. Profiling relied on immunoSEQ multiplex PCR, and the TCRdb table lists in-frame clones only, not all of them. The sample has about 94,000 clones; over 75% are singletons. This specimen consisted of CD4+ or CD8+ T cells sorted from blood, obtained in a trial of the OX40 agonist ivuxolimab. The receptor set was obtained from an adult with an advanced solid tumor such as melanoma, head and neck, liver or kidney cancer.

The chain links TRBV19 to TRBJ1-2; D is ambiguous. Germline CDR1 is LNHDA and CDR2 is SQIVND (reference sequence). This CDR3 comprises 11 residues. The V gene lost 3 bases and the J gene lost 6 bases, with 5 bases spanning the gap. Written as DNA, the CDR3 is TGTGCCAGTAGTATTCGTCATGGCTACACCTTC. Its translation is CASSIRHGYTF.

Only one count was recorded for this clone. The chain couples TRBV30 to TRBJ1-3; D not resolved. The length of the CDR3 is 14 residues. With 0 bases removed from V and 0 bases from J, the gap between germline ends came to 6 bases. CDR1 and CDR2 (germline): GTSNPN, SVGIG (reference sequence). CDR3 sequence reads: CAWSVGSSGNTIYF. DNA of the CDR3: TGTGCCTGGAGTGTAGGGAGCTCTGGAAACACCATATATTTT.

V gene TRBV19 combines with J gene TRBJ1-2, with 9 nucleotides matching TRBD1. Germline V lookup: CDR1 LNHDA, CDR2 SQIVND (reference sequence). The J segment lost 7 bases and the V segment lost 2 bases, leaving 8 bases of the junction unmatched. This CDR3 contains 15 residues. CDR3 loop: CASSITGGFSGGYTF. Here the CDR3 DNA reads TGTGCCAGTAGTATAACAGGGGGCTTTTCGGGTGGCTACACCTTC.

The J gene is TRBJ1-1, the V gene TRBV15; D not resolved. V lost 3 bases to trimming and J lost 3 bases, with 11 bases between them. CDR1 and CDR2 from the germline V gene are LNHNV and YYDKDF (reference sequence). The CDR3 has 14 amino acids. This chain's CDR3 is CATSSRGSDTEAFF. CDR3 nucleotides: TGTGCCACCAGCAGTCGCGGATCCGACACTGAAGCTTTCTTT.

This chain uses TRBV12-2 with TRBJ2-2; TRBD1, the table's D call, was not compared with the DNA. TRBV12-2 is an annotated pseudogene. This CDR3 is 19 amino acids long. The CDR3 loop is CASRLSRQGASPSTGELFF. The CDR3 bases are TGTGCAAGTCGCTTATCGAGACAGGGGGCCTCTCCGAGTACCGGGGAGCTGTTTTTT.

This rearrangement joins TRBV6-5 to TRBJ1-3, with TRBD1 as a possible D gene (6 bases). The CDR3 has 15 amino acids. V lost 11 bases to trimming and J lost 0 bases, with 17 bases between them. Germline CDR1 MNHEY, CDR2 SVGAGI. For the CDR3, the DNA is TGTGCCGTATTTGCAGGGGTTTACTCTGGAAACACCATATATTTT. This translates into CAVFAGVYSGNTIYF.

The chain uses TRBV28 and TRBJ1-4; TRBD1 might be the D (5 bases). The CDR3 runs to 15 residues. V lost 2 bases to trimming and J lost 8 bases, with 15 bases between them. Germline V CDR1 and CDR2: MDHEN, SYDVKM. CDR3 in amino acids: CASSLPGRVAEKLFF. In nucleotides, the CDR3 is TGTGCCAGCAGTTTACCCGGCAGGGTGGCCGAAAAACTGTTTTTT. The full variable domain, with the rest looked up from reference TRBV28 and TRBJ1-4, is DVKVTQSSRYLVKRTGEKVFLECVQDMDHENMFWYRQDPGLGLRLIYFSYDVKMKEKGDIPEGYSVSREKKERFSLILESASTNQTSMYLCASSLPGRVAEKLFFGSGTQLSVL.

This clone was detected only once. V usage is TRBV19 and J usage is TRBJ1-3; D is uncertain. The germline gives CDR1 LNHDA, CDR2 SQIVND (reference sequence). V lost 6 bases, J lost 0 bases, and 6 bases lay in between. The CDR3 consists of 13 residues. CDR3 sequence: CASRLNSGNTIYF. The CDR3 DNA reads TGTGCCAGTAGGCTAAACTCTGGAAACACCATATATTTT.

The gene calls are TRBV7-9 and TRBJ2-3; D not resolved. Germline V CDR1 and CDR2: SEHNR, FQNEAQ (reference sequence). V lost 5 bases, J lost 0 bases, and 12 bases lay in between. This CDR3 contains 15 residues. This CDR3 reads CASSGDGSSTDTQYF. DNA of the CDR3: TGTGCCAGCAGCGGCGACGGTTCTAGCACAGATACGCAGTATTTT.

This clone appeared once. The V call is TRBV2, the J call TRBJ1-4; 8 nucleotides match TRBD1. The CDR3 is made up of 15 amino acids. Germline values: CDR1 SNHLY, CDR2 FYNNEI. J lost 5 bases, V lost 7 bases, and 9 bases had no gene match. The CDR3 protein is CASKTQGAQNEKLFF. CDR3 sequence (DNA): TGTGCCAGCAAGACCCAGGGGGCTCAAAATGAAAAACTGTTTTTT.

The chain recombines TRBV2 with TRBJ1-3; no firm D call. Germline V CDR1 and CDR2: SNHLY, FYNNEI. This CDR3 has 14 amino acids. Trimming took 7 bases from V and 0 from J, leaving 10 bases between them. In DNA, the CDR3 is TGTGCCAGCAACGGGGTTAGCTCTGGAAACACCATATATTTT. Translated: CASNGVSSGNTIYF.

The J gene is TRBJ1-2, the V gene TRBV14, with 7 positions matching TRBD1. This CDR3 contains 16 residues. CDR1 SGHDN and CDR2 FVKESK come from the germline V gene. The ends lost 6 bases at V and 0 bases at J; junction bases unmatched: 10. CDR3 in DNA: TGTGCCAGCAGTCAAACGGGACAGCTAGCTAACTATGGCTACACCTTC. This gives the protein CASSQTGQLANYGYTF.